This T cell receptor beta chain originates from a study of blood T cell repertoires in COVID-19. During active infection, Seattle patients enrolled and were then monitored through disease. V lost 6 bases, J lost 3 bases, and 14 bases lay in between. Germline V CDR1 and CDR2: MNHEY, SMNVEV (reference sequence). The CDR3 runs to 14 residues. Profiling relied on immunoSEQ multiplex PCR, and the TCRdb table lists in-frame clones only, not all of them. The data hold under 250,000 clones, with approximately 85% observed a single time. The sample taken for sequencing was peripheral blood. The J gene is TRBJ1-2, the V gene TRBV27, with D maybe TRBD1 (5 bases). The sequence came from a woman in her sixties or seventies with COVID-19, enrolled during active disease. The CDR3 nucleotides are TGTGCCAGCAGCCCCCGACAGATTTACTATGGCTACACCTTC. This gives the protein CASSPRQIYYGYTF.